This TCR beta chain emerged from a study of T-cell memory formation after mild COVID-19. General study points: Contracting clones, day 15 to 85, had balanced CD4/CD8, and later expanders favored CD4+. Specificity for SARS-CoV-2 was not confirmed among the second-wave clones peaking on day 37.

This clonotype was detected a few times. Its antigen remains unidentified. One entry per CDR3 protein results from TCRdb running MiXCR on the 5' RACE reads. The sample gives roughly 250,000 distinct CDR3 sequences, 15% to 20% of which show up once; approximately 3.4% is in the top ten. The TCR was taken from a man between 18 and 35 years old who had mild COVID-19 (a few samples of this study predate the infection). Cell type and time point are not known. The specimen was PBMCs or a T cell subset sorted from them (not recorded which).

CDR3 nucleotides: TGTGCCAGCAGCTTAGGATCAGGGAACGGAAACACCATATATTTT. Encoded protein: CASSLGSGNGNTIYF. The rearrangement links TRBV7-2 to TRBJ1-3; perhaps TRBD1 as D (5 bases). The germline gives CDR1 SGHTA, CDR2 FQGNSA. The CDR3 totals 15 residues. Trimming left V 1 base short and J 4 bases short, with 11 bases between. Full variable domain (remainder filled in from reference TRBV7-2 and TRBJ1-3): GAGVSQSPSNKVTEKGKDVELRCDPISGHTALYWYRQSLGQGLEFLIYFQGNSAPDKSGLPSDRFSAERTGGSVSTLTIQRTQQEDSAVYLCASSLGSGNGNTIYFGEGSWLTVV.